The entry that follows covers one TCR beta chain sequence. The CDR3 spans 15 residues. Germline CDR1 MDHEN, CDR2 SYDVKM. V shed 2 bases and J 9 bases; nucleotides not matched to a gene: 6. This entry is derived from a study of blood T cell repertoires in COVID-19. Whole-study context: Samples representing acute and convalescent COVID-19 were sourced from the United States, Italy and Spain. T cells, B-cell-depleted T cells, or PBMCs supplied cDNA or gDNA.

As processed by the authors: Reference gene primers were amplified, and this amplification served to estimate nucleated cell counts. Some clones are missing from TCRdb's copy, which holds only in-frame ones; the method was immunoSEQ multiplex PCR. The D gene and trimming were derived from the DNA, and the V and J assignments and clone size from that table. The repertoire holds just over 250,000 clones, with about 89% as singletons. Specimen: peripheral blood. The chain is built from TRBV28 and TRBJ1-6; 8 bases line up with TRBD1. The TCR comes from a man aged 40-49 years who had recovered from COVID-19. This chain's CDR3 is CASSLVQGGASPLHF. In nucleotides, the CDR3 is TGTGCCAGCAGTTTAGTACAGGGGGGGGCTTCACCCCTCCACTTT.